This TCR beta chain is drawn from a study of neurological immune-mediated disorders. Overall study findings and caveats: Healthy controls had more TCR clonal expansion than multiple sclerosis, which showed the least, whereas HTLV-1-associated myelopathy showed the most. Neither clinical nor MRI features were found to be associated with the multiple sclerosis repertoire cluster.

Trimming cost V 0 bases and J 13 bases; bases outside gene matches: 9. Germline V gives CDR1 MGHRA, CDR2 YSYEKL. The CDR3 runs 14 residues. The cDNA came from 5'RACE, which used 10-nucleotide random UMIs. TCRdb passed the 5' RACE reads through MiXCR, listing each CDR3 protein once. The table has approximately 68,000 distinct CDR3 sequences, roughly 4.4% seen once. This clonotype was seen ten or more times. Antigen: not known. This chain links TRBV4-1 with TRBJ2-1; 7 bases line up with TRBD2. The source material was PBMCs. This TCR came from a woman in her seventies with multiple sclerosis. The CDR3 DNA sequence: TGCGCCAGCAGCCAAGAGGGCGGGAGAGTAATCCAGTTCTTC. It encodes CASSQEGGRVIQFF.